This is a list of T cell receptor beta chains from one sample in a study of patients and donors after allogeneic stem cell transplantation. MiXCR, applied by TCRdb to the RT-PCR reads, yields one record per CDR3 protein. The sample carries roughly 880,000 distinct CDR3 sequences, roughly 18% recorded once. Specimen: blood, either unsorted or a sorted T cell fraction (not recorded which). The receptor source for this set is a human donor who was either an allogeneic HSCT recipient or a stem cell or donor lymphocyte infusion donor (not recorded which). It is not recorded whose cells these are; they may come from a transplant donor. CDR3s include the opening cysteine and the closing phenylalanine or tryptophan. D genes are given only for firm matches. Only some rows state a clone size, as once, few, many or a class for expanded clones.

d_call,clone_size,v_call,j_call,cdr3_nt,cdr3_aa
-,many,TRBV10-3,TRBJ2-5,TGTGCCATCAGTGAGTCTCAAGAGACCCAGTACTTC,CAISESQETQYF
-,-,TRBV28,TRBJ2-5,TGTGCCAGCAGTTTCCAACAGGGCCCCAGAGAGACCCAGTACTTC,CASSFQQGPRETQYF
TRBD2,-,TRBV20-1,TRBJ2-7,TGCAGTGCCAAGACTAGCGGGAGGTCCTACGAGCAGTACTTC,CSAKTSGRSYEQYF
-,many,TRBV5-1,TRBJ2-1,TGCGCCAGCAGCTTGCGGGCAGGCACGTACAATGAGCAGTTCTTC,CASSLRAGTYNEQFF
TRBD1,-,TRBV12-3/TRBV12-4,TRBJ2-7,TGTGCCAGCAGTTTCACGACAGGGGGGAACGAGCAGTACTTC,CASSFTTGGNEQYF
-,many,TRBV10-2,TRBJ2-7,TGCGCCAGCAGTGAGTCGATTGTCGAGCAGTACTTC,CASSESIVEQYF
TRBD1,-,TRBV12-3/TRBV12-4,TRBJ2-3,TGTGCCAGCAGTTTAGGGACAGGGGGTCGGAATACGCAGTATTTT,CASSLGTGGRNTQYF
-,-,TRBV14,TRBJ1-2,TGTGCCAGCAGCCCAATGGGGGGAGTCTATGGCTACACCTTC,CASSPMGGVYGYTF
TRBD1,once,TRBV3-1,TRBJ2-7,TGTGCCAGCAGGTCAACCGGGACAGGGAACGAGCAGTACTTC,CASRSTGTGNEQYF
TRBD1,-,TRBV7-8,TRBJ2-7,TGTGCCAGCAGCCAAGGCTACAGGGGGCGGTCCTACGAGCAGTACTTC,CASSQGYRGRSYEQYF
-,-,TRBV20-1,TRBJ2-5,TGCAGTGCGGTCGGGCAGGGACAAGAGACCCAGTACTTC,CSAVGQGQETQYF
-,few,TRBV11-1,TRBJ1-3,TGTGCCAGCAGCTTGGGTGTTGGTGGAGTCCTTATTACTGGAAACACCATATATTTT,CASSLGVGGVLITGNTIYF
-,-,TRBV15,TRBJ1-3,TGTGCCACCAGCAGAGATATAGACAACTCTGGAAACACCATATATTTT,CATSRDIDNSGNTIYF
-,-,TRBV29-1,TRBJ2-1,TGCAGCGTTTTGGGGGCCAGCTCCTACAATGAGCAGTTCTTC,CSVLGASSYNEQFF